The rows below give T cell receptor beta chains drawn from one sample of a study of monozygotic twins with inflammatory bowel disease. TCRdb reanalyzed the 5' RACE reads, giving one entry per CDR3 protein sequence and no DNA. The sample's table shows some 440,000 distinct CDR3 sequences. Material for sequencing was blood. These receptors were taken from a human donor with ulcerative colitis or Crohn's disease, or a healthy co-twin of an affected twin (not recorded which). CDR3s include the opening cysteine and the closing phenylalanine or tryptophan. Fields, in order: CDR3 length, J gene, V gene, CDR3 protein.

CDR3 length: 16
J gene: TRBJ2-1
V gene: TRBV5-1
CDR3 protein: CASSPALAGLPTEQFF

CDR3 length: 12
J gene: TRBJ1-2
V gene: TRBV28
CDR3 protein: CASSLTQYGYTF

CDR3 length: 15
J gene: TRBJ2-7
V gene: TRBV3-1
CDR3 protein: CASSPSRTPGHEQYF

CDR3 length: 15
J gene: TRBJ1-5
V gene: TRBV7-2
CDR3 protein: CASSSPGSQKQPQHF

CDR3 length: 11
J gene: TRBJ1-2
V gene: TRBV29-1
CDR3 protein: CSVGGDYGYTF

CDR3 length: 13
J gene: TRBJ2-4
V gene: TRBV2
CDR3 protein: CASMLAGWDIQYF

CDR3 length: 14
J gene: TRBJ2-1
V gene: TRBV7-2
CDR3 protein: CASNPGQGVNEQFF

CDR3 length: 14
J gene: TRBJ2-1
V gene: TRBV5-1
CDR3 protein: CASSFGTTYNEQFF

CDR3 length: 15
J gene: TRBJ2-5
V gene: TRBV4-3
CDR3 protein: CASSQEGTGQETQYF

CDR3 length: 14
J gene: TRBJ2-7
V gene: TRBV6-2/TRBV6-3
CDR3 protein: CASRIWDGAYEQYF

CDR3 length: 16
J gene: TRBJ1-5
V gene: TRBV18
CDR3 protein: CASSPDRDRLDQPQHF

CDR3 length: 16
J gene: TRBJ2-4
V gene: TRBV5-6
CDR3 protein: CASSPAAGSAKNIQYF

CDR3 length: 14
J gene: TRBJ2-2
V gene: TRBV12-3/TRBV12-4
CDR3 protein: CASRDLPNTGELFF

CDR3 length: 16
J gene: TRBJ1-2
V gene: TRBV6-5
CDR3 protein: CASSYSPTDSSYGYTF

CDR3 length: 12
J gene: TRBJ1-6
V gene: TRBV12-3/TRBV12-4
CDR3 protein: CASGGPNSPLHF

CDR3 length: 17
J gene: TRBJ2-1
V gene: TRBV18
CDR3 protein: CASSPPRLAGAYNEQFF